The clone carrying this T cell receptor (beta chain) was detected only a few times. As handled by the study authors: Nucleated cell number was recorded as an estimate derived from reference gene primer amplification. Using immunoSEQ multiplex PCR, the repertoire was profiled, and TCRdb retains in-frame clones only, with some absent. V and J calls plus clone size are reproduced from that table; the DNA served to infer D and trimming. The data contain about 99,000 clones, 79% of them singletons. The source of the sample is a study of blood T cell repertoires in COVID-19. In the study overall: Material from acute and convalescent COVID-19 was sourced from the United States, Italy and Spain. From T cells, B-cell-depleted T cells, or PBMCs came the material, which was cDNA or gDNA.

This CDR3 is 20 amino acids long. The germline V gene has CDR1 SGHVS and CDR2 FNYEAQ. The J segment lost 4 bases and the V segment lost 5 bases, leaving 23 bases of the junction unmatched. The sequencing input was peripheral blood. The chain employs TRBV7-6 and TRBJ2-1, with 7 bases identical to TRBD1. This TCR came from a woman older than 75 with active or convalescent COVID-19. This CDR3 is CASSAETGVSWRAPYNEQFF. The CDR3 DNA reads TGTGCCAGCAGCGCCGAAACAGGGGTCTCCTGGCGAGCGCCATACAATGAGCAGTTCTTC. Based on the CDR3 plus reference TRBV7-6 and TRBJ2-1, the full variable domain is GAGVSQSPRYKVTKRGQDVALRCDPISGHVSLYWYRQALGQGPEFLTYFNYEAQQDKSGLPNDRFSAERPEGSISTLTIQRTEQRDSAMYRCASSAETGVSWRAPYNEQFFGPGTRLTVL.